These 32 T cell receptor beta chains originate from one sample sequenced in a study of cytomegalovirus exposure and HLA in healthy donors. The study ran its PCR with 60 Vbeta and 13 Jbeta primers. Assay used: immunoSEQ multiplex PCR; TCRdb lists only in-frame clones, some missing. Seen here are approximately 150,000 clones, approximately 78% observed once, and the top ten hold around 2.9%. Specimen: PBMCs. The receptors stem from a female donor in good health and CMV-seronegative.

The chain links TRBV14 to TRBJ2-5; TRBD2 agrees at 8 bases. The germline CDR1 and CDR2 sequences are SGHDN and FVKESK. The CDR3 has 15 amino acids. V trimming: 4 bases; J trimming: 7 bases; junction bases outside the gene matches: 11. CDR3 protein: CASSPFGGAYTTQYF. In nucleotides, the CDR3 is TGTGCCAGCAGCCCCTTCGGGGGGGCTTACACGACCCAGTACTTC.

J is TRBJ2-7 and V is TRBV7-9; tentatively, D is TRBD1 (6 bases). CDR3 length: 16 amino acids. Germline assignment: CDR1 SEHNR and CDR2 FQNEAQ (reference sequence). Between the trimmed V and J ends, which lost 4 bases and 3 bases, there was a span of 19 bases. CDR3 DNA: TGTGCCAGCAGCTCGACCGAGGGGGTTACCTACTACGAGCAGTACTTC. Translated, it gives CASSSTEGVTYYEQYF.

V usage is TRBV7-2 and J usage is TRBJ1-1; D is unclear. Trimming removed 2 bases from V and 7 bases from J, with 11 bases in between. The germline V gene encodes CDR1 SGHTA and CDR2 FQGNSA. The CDR3 extends over 13 amino acids. DNA of the CDR3: TGTGCCAGCAGCTTACCGAACGACTTTGAAGCTTTCTTT. The encoded protein is CASSLPNDFEAFF.

DNA of the CDR3: TGTGCCAGCAGCTTAGACAGAGCTAACTATGGCTACACCTTC. Translated: CASSLDRANYGYTF. The chain uses TRBV7-8 and TRBJ1-2; unclear D gene. In germline, CDR1 is SGHVS, CDR2 FQNEAQ. The V gene lost 1 base and the J gene lost 0 bases, with 6 bases spanning the gap. The CDR3 loop spans 14 amino acids.

This chain links TRBV5-4 with TRBJ2-2; D unclear. CDR1 and CDR2 from the germline V gene are SGHNT and YYREEE (reference sequence). The CDR3 is made up of 15 amino acids. The V end lost 0 bases, the J end lost 6 bases, and 12 bases lay between the germline ends. For the CDR3, the DNA is TGTGCCAGCAGCTTGGGTATCGCGCGTCCCGGGGAGCTGTTTTTT. It codes for CASSLGIARPGELFF.

The chain is built from TRBV6-1 and TRBJ1-1, with a weak D call TRBD1 (6 bases). V lost 5 bases and J lost 4, with 17 bases in between. This CDR3 region has 15 residues. Looked up from germline, CDR1 is MNHNS and CDR2 is SASEGT. For the CDR3, the DNA is TGTGCCAGCAGTCCACAGACAGGTGGGGGCACTGAAGCTTTCTTT. This encodes CASSPQTGGGTEAFF.

The CDR3 coding sequence is TGTGCCAGCAGCTTAATAACAGGTCGGATCTACAATGAGCAGTTCTTC. It yields the protein CASSLITGRIYNEQFF. This chain links TRBV7-2 with TRBJ2-1; D may be TRBD1 (5 bases). The CDR3 is made up of 16 amino acids. The V end was cut by 2 bases, the J end by 3 bases, with 14 bases between. CDR1 SGHTA and CDR2 FQGNSA come from the germline V gene.

V gene TRBV27 combines with J gene TRBJ1-2; 8 bases are shared with TRBD1. Per germline, CDR1 MNHEY and CDR2 SMNVEV (reference sequence). This CDR3 spans 13 amino acids. V shed 5 bases and J 7 bases; nucleotides not matched to a gene: 6. CDR3 sequence (DNA): TGTGCCAGCAGTGTACAGGGGGGAAGTGGCTACACCTTC. This gives the protein CASSVQGGSGYTF.

The chain combines TRBV6-5 with TRBJ1-5, with D perhaps TRBD1 (6 bases). This CDR3 region has 15 residues. Germline V gives CDR1 MNHEY, CDR2 SVGAGI. V was pared by 0 bases and J by 4 bases, with 10 bases between. This CDR3 reads CASSYSWQGNQPQHF. The DNA for the CDR3 is TGTGCCAGCAGTTACTCGTGGCAGGGGAATCAGCCCCAGCATTTT.

The chain combines TRBV7-9 with TRBJ2-3, with TRBD2 matching over 7 bases. The CDR3 totals 17 residues. V gave up 2 bases and J gave up 0 bases; unmatched junction bases: 8. Germline loops: CDR1 SEHNR, CDR2 FQNEAQ (reference sequence). CDR3 sequence: CASSLPRDYSSTDTQYF. For the CDR3, the DNA is TGTGCCAGCAGCTTACCCCGGGACTATTCCAGCACAGATACGCAGTATTTT.

The chain employs TRBV19 and TRBJ2-1; D not certain. The CDR3 sequence is 11 residues long. From germline, CDR1 is LNHDA and CDR2 SQIVND (reference sequence). The CDR3 here is CACSRLNEQFF. Written as DNA, the CDR3 is TGTGCTTGTTCTCGTTTAAATGAGCAGTTCTTC.

The chain carries TRBV7-9 and TRBJ1-4; TRBD1 aligns across 8 bases. This CDR3 is built from 14 residues. The junction had 7 bases not matched to a gene; V was cut back by 6 bases and J by 7 bases. Germline V CDR1 and CDR2: SEHNR, FQNEAQ (reference sequence). The CDR3 is CASRQTGGSEKLFF. The CDR3 coding sequence is TGTGCCAGCAGACAAACAGGGGGAAGTGAAAAACTGTTTTTT.

The rearrangement links TRBV7-8 to TRBJ2-7; TRBD2 is a possible D gene (5 bases). This CDR3 is 13 amino acids long. Germline V gene sequence: CDR1 SGHVS, CDR2 FQNEAQ. V lost 5 bases and J lost 0, with 8 bases in between. CDR3 DNA sequence: TGTGCCAGCAGCCGAGGGAACTCCTACGAGCAGTACTTC. Translated, it gives CASSRGNSYEQYF.

The V gene is TRBV28, the J gene TRBJ1-5; 9 bases fit TRBD1. The germline V gene has CDR1 MDHEN and CDR2 SYDVKM. The ends lost 5 bases at V and 5 bases at J; junction bases unmatched: 16. This CDR3 has 18 amino acids. For the CDR3, the DNA is TGTGCCAGCAGTCCCATCGCCCCGGGACAGGGACGCGATCAGCCCCAGCATTTT. This gives the protein CASSPIAPGQGRDQPQHF.

The chain combines TRBV2 with TRBJ1-1, with TRBD1 matching over 7 bases. This CDR3 region has 11 residues. V lost 7 bases and J lost 7; bases outside the gene matches: 3. Germline CDR1 is SNHLY and CDR2 is FYNNEI. The CDR3 is CASIGGGEAFF. The CDR3 DNA reads TGTGCCAGCATAGGGGGCGGTGAAGCTTTCTTT.

V gene TRBV7-2 combines with J gene TRBJ2-5; D unresolved. CDR1 SGHTA and CDR2 FQGNSA come from the germline V gene. V lost 5 bases, J lost 2 bases, and 15 bases lay in between. The CDR3 sequence is 15 residues long. The CDR3 DNA reads as TGTGCCAGCAGCCCAGAGCTGAGCAGGCAAGAGACCCAGTACTTC. It codes for CASSPELSRQETQYF.

The chain recombines TRBV5-1 with TRBJ2-7, with D perhaps TRBD2 (5 bases). V was cut by 0 bases and J by 13 bases, with 20 bases left in between. This CDR3 contains 14 residues. Germline-derived CDR1 and CDR2 are SGHRS and YFSETQ. The DNA for the CDR3 is TGCGCCAGCAGCTTGGGAATCGGGCAGCCGAGGGCATACTTC. The encoded protein is CASSLGIGQPRAYF.

The chain combines TRBV27 with TRBJ1-5; 8 bases are shared with TRBD1. There are 14 residues in the CDR3. V shed 5 bases, J shed 6 bases, and the junction held 6 bases outside the gene matches. CDR1 is MNHEY and CDR2 is SMNVEV in the germline V gene (reference sequence). The CDR3 here is CASSQGAWGQPQHF. The CDR3 DNA reads TGTGCCAGCAGTCAGGGGGCCTGGGGTCAGCCCCAGCATTTT.

This chain uses TRBV28 with TRBJ2-3; TRBD2 agrees at 7 bases. The germline V gene encodes CDR1 MDHEN and CDR2 SYDVKM. This CDR3 spans 15 amino acids. V trimming: 3 bases; J trimming: 4 bases; junction bases outside the gene matches: 7. DNA for the CDR3: TGTGCCAGCAGTTTTGGCGGGAGTAACGCAGATACGCAGTATTTT. Translation gives CASSFGGSNADTQYF.

The chain carries TRBV5-1 and TRBJ2-3; 11 bases are shared with TRBD2. This CDR3 spans 15 amino acids. Germline CDR1 reads SGHRS; CDR2 reads YFSETQ. V lost 1 base to trimming and J lost 4 bases; unmatched junction nucleotides: 2. The CDR3 nucleotides are TGCGCCAGCAGCTTGCTAGCGGGAGGATCAGATACGCAGTATTTT. It encodes CASSLLAGGSDTQYF.

The chain combines TRBV28 with TRBJ1-1; 9 bases line up with TRBD1. The V gene's germline CDR1 is MDHEN and CDR2 SYDVKM. The V and J ends lost 2 bases and 5 bases, in that order; junction bases with no gene match: 15. The CDR3 is 18 residues long. The CDR3 here is CASSLRGGRTGEETEAFF. In nucleotides, the CDR3 is TGTGCCAGCAGTTTAAGAGGAGGGAGGACAGGGGAGGAAACTGAAGCTTTCTTT.

The chain is built from TRBV2 and TRBJ2-7; weak D call: TRBD2 (5 bases). The germline CDR1 and CDR2 sequences are SNHLY and FYNNEI. The CDR3 sequence is 13 residues long. V was cut by 7 bases and J by 7 bases, with 17 bases left in between. CDR3 amino acids: CASTFGGLREQYF. In DNA, the CDR3 is TGTGCCAGCACTTTTGGCGGGCTGAGGGAGCAGTACTTC.

The rearrangement joins TRBV4-2 to TRBJ1-3, with D possibly matching TRBD1 (5 bases). CDR1 and CDR2 from the germline V gene are LGHNA and YNFKEQ. The CDR3 runs 17 residues. Deletions cut 3 bases from V and 4 bases from J, with 19 bases between. The CDR3 region is CASSQDWEGTGGNTIYF. CDR3 nucleotide sequence: TGTGCCAGCAGCCAGGACTGGGAGGGAACAGGAGGAAACACCATATATTTT.

The CDR3 region has the DNA TGTGCCAGCAGCTTAGAGTTAGGGGTTGTTGAGGAGACCCAGTACTTC. Amino acid sequence: CASSLELGVVEETQYF. This chain uses TRBV7-2 with TRBJ2-5; possible D gene TRBD1, 5 bases. CDR3 size: 16 residues. Deletions cut 1 base from V and 5 bases from J, with 17 bases between. Per the germline V gene, CDR1 is SGHTA and CDR2 is FQGNSA.

The CDR3 region is CASSLVAGAYEQYF. The CDR3 DNA reads as TGTGCCAGCAGCTTAGTCGCGGGAGCTTACGAGCAGTACTTC. The V call is TRBV7-9, the J call TRBJ2-7; the match to TRBD2 covers 7 bases. Germline values: CDR1 SEHNR, CDR2 FQNEAQ (reference sequence). The CDR3 is 14 amino acids. The junction had 4 bases not matched to a gene; V was cut back by 1 base and J by 4 bases. Full variable domain (outside the CDR3, taken from reference TRBV7-9 and TRBJ2-7): DTGVSQNPRHKITKRGQNVTFRCDPISEHNRLYWYRQTLGQGPEFLTYFQNEAQLEKSRLLSDRFSAERPKGSFSTLEIQRTEQGDSAMYLCASSLVAGAYEQYFGPGTRLTVT.

J is TRBJ2-2 and V is TRBV29-1, with 9 bases lining up with TRBD1. From germline, CDR1 is SQVTM and CDR2 ANQGSEA. V was clipped by 5 bases and J by 3 bases; unmatched bases: 4. The CDR3 spans 14 residues. CDR3 nucleotides: TGCAGCGTTTCACAGGGGGCGGACACCGGGGAGCTGTTTTTT. Protein: CSVSQGADTGELFF.

The chain recombines TRBV7-2 with TRBJ2-2, with TRBD2 matching over 8 bases. Per the germline V gene, CDR1 is SGHTA and CDR2 is FQGNSA. The CDR3 has 14 residues. V lost 7 bases and J lost 1; bases outside the gene matches: 2. The CDR3 region is CASNLAGNTGELFF. The CDR3 nucleotides are TGTGCCAGCAATCTAGCGGGGAACACCGGGGAGCTGTTTTTT. Full variable domain (rest looked up from reference TRBV7-2 and TRBJ2-2): GAGVSQSPSNKVTEKGKDVELRCDPISGHTALYWYRQSLGQGLEFLIYFQGNSAPDKSGLPSDRFSAERTGGSVSTLTIQRTQQEDSAVYLCASNLAGNTGELFFGEGSRLTVL.

This clone has more than one count but fewer than ten. The chain has TRBV5-6 and TRBJ2-7, with D possibly being TRBD1 (5 bases). Trimming pared 1 base from V and 6 bases from J, leaving 11 bases between. The CDR3 sequence is 13 residues long. CDR1 is SGHDT, CDR2 YYEEEE, per germline. The chain's CDR3 is CASSLWGRSEQYF. The CDR3 DNA follows: TGTGCCAGCAGCTTGTGGGGCAGATCCGAGCAGTACTTC.

This sequence joins TRBV4-3 and TRBJ2-6, with no clear D. The CDR3 loop spans 17 amino acids. V was clipped by 0 bases and J by 1 base, with 10 bases between them. The germline gives CDR1 LGHNA, CDR2 YSLEER. CDR3: CASSQEPLLSGANVLTF. The CDR3 bases are TGCGCCAGCAGCCAAGAGCCCCTACTATCTGGGGCCAACGTCCTGACTTTC.

This sequence joins TRBV6-1 and TRBJ2-1; a possible D gene is TRBD2 (6 bases). The CDR3 spans 15 residues. Trimming took 4 bases from V and 8 from J, leaving 18 bases between them. Germline V CDR1 and CDR2: MNHNS, SASEGT. This CDR3 reads CASSVTALAVDEQFF. CDR3 bases: TGTGCCAGCAGTGTAACCGCACTAGCCGTCGATGAGCAGTTCTTC.

The CDR3 coding sequence is TGTGCCAGCAGGTTGTCAGGAGGCTATGGCTACACCTTC. Residues: CASRLSGGYGYTF. The V and J genes are TRBV6-5 and TRBJ1-2, with D hard to call. Germline loops: CDR1 MNHEY, CDR2 SVGAGI. V was cut by 6 bases and J by 4 bases, with 12 bases left in between. This CDR3 spans 13 amino acids.

The genes are TRBV11-2 and TRBJ2-5, with 7 bases identical to TRBD2. The germline V gene has CDR1 SGHAT and CDR2 FQNNGV. The CDR3 is made up of 14 amino acids. With V trimmed by 3 bases and J by 2 bases, 3 bases remained unmatched. The CDR3 here is CASSFGLGQETQYF. Here the CDR3 DNA reads TGTGCCAGCAGCTTCGGACTAGGTCAAGAGACCCAGTACTTC.